A selection of T cell receptor beta chains follows, all from one sample in a study of cytomegalovirus exposure and HLA in healthy donors. This table comes from immunoSEQ multiplex PCR, and its TCRdb copy is limited to in-frame clones, with some not included. The sample lists 100,000 to 150,000 clones, over 60% occurring once. The sequenced sample was PBMCs. These receptors were taken from a woman between 35 and 50 years old in good health and CMV-seropositive. The CDR3 runs from the conserved cysteine through the conserved F or W. D genes are given only for firm matches. Part of the rows lack a size; the others show once, few, many or a class for expanded clones.

D	size	V	J	CDR3	DNA
.	few	TRBV4-1	TRBJ1-6	CASSQGQFLNSPLHF	TGCGCCAGCAGCCAAGGACAGTTTCTAAATTCACCCCTCCACTTT
.	.	TRBV6-1	TRBJ2-7	CASSESRGRHEQYF	TGTGCCAGCAGCGAGTCCCGAGGGAGGCACGAGCAGTACTTC
.	.	TRBV7-3	TRBJ1-1	CASSLTGPMNTEAFF	TGTGCCAGCAGCTTAACGGGCCCCATGAACACTGAAGCTTTCTTT
.	.	TRBV5-6	TRBJ2-7	CASSWGAGGISYEQYF	TGTGCCAGCAGCTGGGGTGCGGGTGGAATCTCCTACGAGCAGTACTTC
.	.	TRBV7-9	TRBJ1-1	CASSPRDSTEAFF	TGTGCCAGCAGCCCCAGAGACAGCACTGAAGCTTTCTTT
TRBD1	.	TRBV19	TRBJ1-1	CASSRDRGHPEAFF	TGTGCCAGTAGCCGGGACAGGGGACATCCGGAGGCTTTCTTT
TRBD2	.	TRBV7-3	TRBJ2-1	CASSFEAGGHNEQFF	TGTGCCAGCAGCTTCGAAGCGGGGGGCCACAATGAGCAGTTCTTC
TRBD1	.	TRBV5-4	TRBJ1-5	CASSTPGTGGYQPQHF	TGTGCCAGCAGCACCCCCGGGACAGGGGGCTATCAGCCCCAGCATTTT
.	.	TRBV4-1	TRBJ2-4	CASSQELGHLCF	TGCGCCAGCAGCCAAGAGCTGGGACATCTGTGCTTC
TRBD1	.	TRBV7-3	TRBJ2-1	CASSSGTGEVEQFF	TGTGCCAGCAGCTCCGGGACAGGGGAGGTTGAGCAGTTCTTC
.	.	TRBV7-8	TRBJ1-5	CASTKDRGFEPQHF	TGTGCCAGCACCAAAGACCGGGGTTTCGAGCCCCAGCATTTT
TRBD2	.	TRBV2	TRBJ2-6	CASSEPGLLRARSGANVLTF	TGTGCCAGCAGTGAACCGGGACTACTACGGGCGAGGTCCGGGGCCAACGTCCTGACTTTC
.	few	TRBV4-3	TRBJ2-7	CASSHASRGHEQYF	TGCGCCAGCAGTCACGCCTCCAGGGGCCACGAGCAGTACTTC
.	few	TRBV7-2	TRBJ2-1	CASGQWRSSYNEQFF	TGTGCCAGCGGACAGTGGCGGAGCTCCTACAATGAGCAGTTCTTC
TRBD1	.	TRBV7-8	TRBJ1-2	CASSSRGGTGNYGYTF	TGTGCCAGCAGCTCTAGGGGCGGGACAGGGAACTATGGCTACACCTTC
TRBD2	.	TRBV6-1	TRBJ2-1	CASSSGGSFNEQFF	TGTGCCAGCAGTAGCGGGGGGTCGTTCAATGAGCAGTTCTTC
TRBD1	.	TRBV5-6	TRBJ1-1	CASSQGQGTTEAFF	TGTGCCAGCAGCCAGGGACAGGGAACGACTGAAGCTTTCTTT
.	.	TRBV2	TRBJ2-6	CASRIEGGSSGANVLTF	TGTGCCAGCAGGATCGAAGGGGGAAGCTCTGGGGCCAACGTCCTGACTTTC
.	few	TRBV13	TRBJ2-6	CASSSSSGANVLTF	TGTGCCAGCAGCTCGTCCTCTGGGGCCAACGTCCTGACTTTC
.	once	TRBV10-3	TRBJ1-1	CAITGPTGEAFF	TGTGCCATCACTGGGCCTACAGGTGAAGCTTTCTTT
.	.	TRBV11-2	TRBJ1-1	CASSPSGAGERGEAFF	TGTGCCAGCAGCCCCAGCGGGGCAGGGGAACGAGGAGAAGCTTTCTTT
TRBD1	.	TRBV7-8	TRBJ2-7	CASSLVGQGTEQYF	TGTGCCAGCAGCTTAGTGGGACAGGGGACCGAGCAGTACTTC
TRBD2	.	TRBV7-2	TRBJ2-2	CASSFQGGYGELFF	TGTGCCAGCAGCTTCCAGGGAGGGTACGGGGAGCTGTTTTTT
TRBD2	.	TRBV4-3	TRBJ2-3	CASSQGTSGGRSTDTQYF	TGCGCCAGCAGCCAGGGGACTAGCGGGGGGCGGAGCACAGATACGCAGTATTTT
.	.	TRBV7-9	TRBJ1-2	CASSAVAGNYGYTF	TGTGCCAGCAGCGCCGTTGCCGGTAACTATGGCTACACCTTC
TRBD2	.	TRBV6-5	TRBJ2-7	CASSYRSGGAHEQYF	TGTGCCAGCAGCTACCGCAGCGGGGGGGCTCACGAGCAGTACTTC